The sequence of this T cell receptor (beta chain) was determined in a study of T cells in Graves' hyperthyroidism and ophthalmopathy. The CDR3 regions of TCR beta were amplified from RNA transcripts. With the HTBI primer set, the TCR CDR3 went through a first round of RT-PCR. From the multiplex PCR reads, TCRdb called clonotypes with MiXCR, one entry per CDR3 protein. The repertoire holds about 360,000 distinct CDR3 sequences, with roughly 13% as singletons. What was sequenced was blood. This clonotype was sampled from a woman younger than 30 with Graves' hyperthyroidism.

The CDR3, as DNA: TGTGCCAGCAGCCCCTCCCCGGACAGGGCGCACTATGGCTACACCTTC. Protein sequence: CASSPSPDRAHYGYTF. The genes are TRBV7-9 and TRBJ1-2, with 8 bases matching TRBD1. The CDR3 contains 16 residues. V lost 5 bases to trimming and J lost 3 bases; unmatched junction nucleotides: 11. The germline gives CDR1 SEHNR, CDR2 FQNEAQ (reference sequence). Filled out from reference TRBV7-9 and TRBJ1-2, the complete variable domain reads DTGVSQNPRHKITKRGQNVTFRCDPISEHNRLYWYRQTLGQGPEFLTYFQNEAQLEKSRLLSDRFSAERPKGSFSTLEIQRTEQGDSAMYLCASSPSPDRAHYGYTFGSGTRLTVV.